These 15 T cell receptor beta chains were all obtained from the same sample, sequenced in a study of shared clonotypes between healthy human individuals. The method was immunoSEQ multiplex PCR; TCRdb's version includes in-frame clones alone and lacks a portion of them. The data hold under 2,000,000 clones, with approximately 94% observed a single time. Naive-designated CD8 cells lacked CD45RO, were positively enriched for CCR7, and omitted terminally differentiated effector memory CD45RA+ cells. The specimen sequenced was naive CD8+ T cells sorted from blood. Receptor source: a man between 18 and 35 years old in good health.

This sequence joins TRBV2 and TRBJ1-1; perhaps TRBD1 as D (5 bases). The V end lost 3 bases, the J end lost 1 base, and 9 bases lay between the germline ends. Germline CDR1 and CDR2: SNHLY and FYNNEI. The CDR3 sequence is 14 residues long. CDR3 loop: CASSEGGSNTEAFF. The CDR3 nucleotides are TGTGCCAGCAGTGAGGGGGGTTCGAACACTGAAGCTTTCTTT.

The rearrangement links TRBV6-6 to TRBJ2-1, with TRBD2 as a possible D gene (5 bases). CDR1 and CDR2 (germline): MNHNY, SVGAGI (reference sequence). V lost 3 bases and J lost 6, with 9 bases in between. The CDR3 loop spans 13 amino acids. CDR3 DNA sequence: TGTGCCAGCAGTTATGAGGGAAGCAATGAGCAGTTCTTC. As protein: CASSYEGSNEQFF.

CDR3: CASSLAEGLREQYF. Here the CDR3 DNA reads TGTGCCAGCAGCTTAGCGGAGGGGCTGAGGGAGCAGTACTTC. The chain uses TRBV7-6 and TRBJ2-7, with D perhaps matching TRBD2 (6 bases). With 0 bases removed from V and 7 bases from J, the gap between germline ends came to 13 bases. The CDR3 spans 14 residues. The germline gives CDR1 SGHVS, CDR2 FNYEAQ.

J is TRBJ2-7 and V is TRBV1; whether TRBD1, the table's D call, matches the DNA was not checked. TRBV1 is a recognized pseudogene. The CDR3 covers 18 residues. Here the CDR3 reads CTSSRGTGEPPPTREQYF. The CDR3 nucleotides are TGCACCAGCAGCCGAGGGACAGGGGAACCCCCCCCTACGCGGGAGCAGTACTTC.

The rearrangement joins TRBV14 to TRBJ1-1; unclear D gene. Germline lookup yields CDR1 SGHDN and CDR2 FVKESK. With 0 bases removed from V and 5 bases from J, the gap between germline ends came to 19 bases. This CDR3 spans 17 amino acids. In DNA, the CDR3 is TGTGCCAGCAGCCAAGACACTCTTACGGACCTTGGGACTGAAGCTTTCTTT. It specifies CASSQDTLTDLGTEAFF.

The chain is built from TRBV27 and TRBJ2-5, with TRBD2 matching 7 bases. The CDR3 has 16 residues. Germline CDR1 reads MNHEY; CDR2 reads SMNVEV (reference sequence). The junction had 19 bases not matched to a gene; V was cut back by 8 bases and J by 7 bases. The CDR3 spells CASSRAGVGLAGTQYF. The CDR3 DNA follows: TGTGCCAGCTCTAGGGCGGGAGTGGGGCTAGCAGGGACCCAGTACTTC.

This clone occurred a few times. In the same sample, other DNA sequences code for this CDR3. CDR3 loop: CASSVGGFYGYTF. CDR3 nucleotide sequence: TGTGCCAGCAGCGTAGGGGGATTCTATGGCTACACCTTC. The chain is built from TRBV9 and TRBJ1-2; D gene ambiguous. The CDR3 is made up of 13 amino acids. Between the trimmed V and J ends, which lost 0 bases and 4 bases, there was a span of 7 bases. Looked up from germline, CDR1 is SGDLS and CDR2 is YYNGEE.

This rearrangement joins TRBV18 to TRBJ2-1, with D possibly matching TRBD2 (6 bases). Deletions cut 6 bases from V and 0 bases from J, with 12 bases between. CDR3 length equals 15 residues. Germline-derived CDR1 and CDR2 are KGHSH and LQKENI. The CDR3: CASSPRDFSYNEQFF. In nucleotides, the CDR3 is TGTGCCAGCTCGCCCCGGGACTTCTCCTACAATGAGCAGTTCTTC. The variable domain in full, completed from reference TRBV18 and TRBJ2-1, reads NAGVMQNPRHLVRRRGQEARLRCSPMKGHSHVYWYRQLPEEGLKFMVYLQKENIIDESGMPKERFSAEFPKEGPSILRIQQVVRGDSAAYFCASSPRDFSYNEQFFGPGTRLTVL.

The chain has TRBV30 and TRBJ2-3; 12 nucleotides line up with TRBD1. The CDR3 is 16 amino acids. Germline CDR1 and CDR2: GTSNPN and SVGIG (reference sequence). V lost 1 base and J lost 5; bases outside the gene matches: 7. In DNA, the CDR3 is TGTGCCTGGAGTGAAGGGACAGGGGGCTTGGGAGATACGCAGTATTTT. Residues: CAWSEGTGGLGDTQYF.

This chain connects TRBV9 to TRBJ2-5; D possibly matches TRBD1 or TRBD2 (5 bases each). Germline V lookup: CDR1 SGDLS, CDR2 YYNGEE. This CDR3 has 15 amino acids. The V end lost 4 bases, the J end lost 1 base, and 14 bases lay between the germline ends. The CDR3 loop reads CASSPRPGPQETQYF. CDR3 nucleotides: TGTGCCAGCAGCCCAAGACCGGGACCCCAAGAGACCCAGTACTTC.

This clone was recorded once. J is TRBJ2-7 and V is TRBV7-8; D gene uncertain. This CDR3 has 14 residues. V was shortened by 1 base and J by 3 bases, with 10 bases between the two germline ends. Per germline, CDR1 SGHVS and CDR2 FQNEAQ. Written as DNA, the CDR3 is TGTGCCAGCAGCTTAGGTGGAATTGGCTACGAGCAGTACTTC. Translated, it gives CASSLGGIGYEQYF. The entire variable domain, with the rest obtained from reference TRBV7-8 and TRBJ2-7, is as follows: GAGVSQSPRYKVAKRGQDVALRCDPISGHVSLFWYQQALGQGPEFLTYFQNEAQLDKSGLPSDRFFAERPEGSVSTLKIQRTQQEDSAVYLCASSLGGIGYEQYFGPGTRLTVT.

J is TRBJ1-2 and V is TRBV21-1; the D call of TRBD1 is as the table states it, not checked on the DNA. TRBV21-1 is a known pseudogene. The CDR3 covers 18 residues. The CDR3 loop is CASSKERVRQGADYGYTF. CDR3 DNA sequence: TGTGCCAGCAGCAAAGAGAGGGTGAGGCAGGGGGCCGACTATGGCTACACCTTC.

The rearrangement uses TRBV7-6 and TRBJ2-1; TRBD2 is a possible D gene (5 bases). CDR1 SGHVS and CDR2 FNYEAQ come from the germline V gene. This CDR3 spans 15 amino acids. Trimming cost V 2 bases and J 7 bases, with 15 bases left between them. As DNA, the CDR3 is TGTGCCAGCAGCTTATTGCTTGTTAGCGTAAATGAGCAGTTCTTC. This translates into CASSLLLVSVNEQFF. Supplemented by reference TRBV7-6 and TRBJ2-1, the full variable domain reads GAGVSQSPRYKVTKRGQDVALRCDPISGHVSLYWYRQALGQGPEFLTYFNYEAQQDKSGLPNDRFSAERPEGSISTLTIQRTEQRDSAMYRCASSLLLVSVNEQFFGPGTRLTVL.

This chain uses TRBV4-1 with TRBJ2-5; D possibly uses TRBD1 or TRBD2 (5 bases each). This CDR3 contains 18 residues. Looked up from germline, CDR1 is MGHRA and CDR2 is YSYEKL. V dropped 0 bases and J dropped 2 bases, with 19 bases sitting between them. The CDR3 DNA sequence: TGCGCCAGCAGCCAAGAAGGCTTAGGGACCCTGCTGCAAGAGACCCAGTACTTC. It yields the protein CASSQEGLGTLLQETQYF.

The chain employs TRBV28 and TRBJ1-2, with D possibly being TRBD1 (5 bases). The germline V gene encodes CDR1 MDHEN and CDR2 SYDVKM. V was trimmed by 1 base and J by 4 bases, leaving 19 bases between them. The CDR3 has 17 amino acids. For the CDR3, the DNA is TGTGCCAGCAGTTTATTTTTCGGGCAGACAGCTTTCTATGGCTACACCTTC. Translating it yields CASSLFFGQTAFYGYTF.